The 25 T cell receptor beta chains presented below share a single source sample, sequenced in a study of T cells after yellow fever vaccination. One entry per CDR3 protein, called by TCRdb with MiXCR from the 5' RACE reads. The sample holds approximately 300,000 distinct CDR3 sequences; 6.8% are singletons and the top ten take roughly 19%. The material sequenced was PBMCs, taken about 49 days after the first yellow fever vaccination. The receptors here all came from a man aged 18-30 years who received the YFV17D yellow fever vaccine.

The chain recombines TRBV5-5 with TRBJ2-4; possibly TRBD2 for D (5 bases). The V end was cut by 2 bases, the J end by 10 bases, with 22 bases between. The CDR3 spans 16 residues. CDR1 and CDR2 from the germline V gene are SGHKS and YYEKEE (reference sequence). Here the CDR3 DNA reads TGTGCCAGCAGCTTCGCTCGGACTGACGAATGGAAGATTCAGTACTTC. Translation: CASSFARTDEWKIQYF. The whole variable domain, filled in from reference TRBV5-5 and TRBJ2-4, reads DAGVTQSPTHLIKTRGQQVTLRCSPISGHKSVSWYQQVLGQGPQFIFQYYEKEERGRGNFPDRFSARQFPNYSSELNVNALLLGDSALYLCASSFARTDEWKIQYFGAGTRLSVL.

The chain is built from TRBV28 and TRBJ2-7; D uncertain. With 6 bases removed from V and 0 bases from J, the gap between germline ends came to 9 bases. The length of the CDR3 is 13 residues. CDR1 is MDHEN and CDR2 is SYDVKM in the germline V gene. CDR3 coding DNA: TGTGCCAGCAGGCTAAGCAGCTCCTACGAGCAGTACGTC. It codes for CASRLSSSYEQYV.

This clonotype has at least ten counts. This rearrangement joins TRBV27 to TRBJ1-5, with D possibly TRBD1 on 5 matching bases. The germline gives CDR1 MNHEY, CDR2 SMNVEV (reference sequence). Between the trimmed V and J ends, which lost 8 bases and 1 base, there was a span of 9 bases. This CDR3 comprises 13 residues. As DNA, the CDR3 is TGTGCCAGCGTCGGGGCCAGCAATCAGCCCCAGCATTTT. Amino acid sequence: CASVGASNQPQHF.

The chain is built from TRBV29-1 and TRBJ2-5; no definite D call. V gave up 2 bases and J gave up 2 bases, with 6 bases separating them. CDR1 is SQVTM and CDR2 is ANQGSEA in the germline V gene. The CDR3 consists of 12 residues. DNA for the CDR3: TGCAGCGTTGAAAGGCTTCAAGAGACCCAGTACTTC. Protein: CSVERLQETQYF.

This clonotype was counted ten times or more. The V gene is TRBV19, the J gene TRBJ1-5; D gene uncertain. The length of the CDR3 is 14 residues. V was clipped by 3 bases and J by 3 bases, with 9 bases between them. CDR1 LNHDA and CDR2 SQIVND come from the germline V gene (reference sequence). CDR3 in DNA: TGTGCCAGTAGTATTCCGGGAGCCAATCAGCCCCAGCATTTT. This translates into CASSIPGANQPQHF.

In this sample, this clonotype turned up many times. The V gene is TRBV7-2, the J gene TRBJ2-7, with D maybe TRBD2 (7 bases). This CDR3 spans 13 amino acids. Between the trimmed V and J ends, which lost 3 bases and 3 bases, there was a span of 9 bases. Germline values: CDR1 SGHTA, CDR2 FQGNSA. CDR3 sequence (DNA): TGTGCCAGCAGCTTGGGGGGGCTCTACGAGCAGTACGTC. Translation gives CASSLGGLYEQYV.

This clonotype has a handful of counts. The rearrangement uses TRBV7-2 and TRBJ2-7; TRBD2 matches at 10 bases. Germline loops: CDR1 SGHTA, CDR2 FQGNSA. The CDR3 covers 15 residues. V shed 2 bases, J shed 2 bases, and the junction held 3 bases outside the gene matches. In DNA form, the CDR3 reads TGTGCCAGCAGCTTACCCCTAGCGGGGGCCTACGAGCAGTACTTC. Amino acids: CASSLPLAGAYEQYF.

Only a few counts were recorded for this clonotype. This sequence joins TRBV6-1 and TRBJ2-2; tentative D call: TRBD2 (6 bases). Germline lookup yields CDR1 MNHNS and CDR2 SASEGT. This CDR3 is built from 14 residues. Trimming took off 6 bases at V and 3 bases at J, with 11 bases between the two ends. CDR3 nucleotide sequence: TGTGCCAGCAGCCCATGGGGGGACACCGGGGAGCTGTTTTTT. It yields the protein CASSPWGDTGELFF.

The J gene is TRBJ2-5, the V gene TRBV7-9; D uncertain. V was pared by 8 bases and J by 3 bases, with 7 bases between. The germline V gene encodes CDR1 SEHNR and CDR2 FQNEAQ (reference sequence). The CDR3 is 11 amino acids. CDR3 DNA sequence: TGTGCCAGCGAGTTTGAAGAGACCCAGTACTTC. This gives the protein CASEFEETQYF.

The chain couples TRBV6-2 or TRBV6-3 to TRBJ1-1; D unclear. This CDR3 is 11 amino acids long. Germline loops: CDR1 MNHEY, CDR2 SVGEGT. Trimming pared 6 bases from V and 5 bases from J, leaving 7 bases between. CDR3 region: CASRYRTEAFF. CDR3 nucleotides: TGTGCCAGCAGGTATAGGACTGAAGCTTTCTTT.

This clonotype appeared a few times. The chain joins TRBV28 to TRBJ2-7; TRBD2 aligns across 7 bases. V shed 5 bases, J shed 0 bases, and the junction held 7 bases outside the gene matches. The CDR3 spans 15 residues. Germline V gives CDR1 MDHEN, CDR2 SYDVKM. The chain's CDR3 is CASSTGGFSSYEQYF. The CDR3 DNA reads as TGTGCCAGCAGTACCGGGGGGTTTAGCTCCTACGAGCAGTACTTC.

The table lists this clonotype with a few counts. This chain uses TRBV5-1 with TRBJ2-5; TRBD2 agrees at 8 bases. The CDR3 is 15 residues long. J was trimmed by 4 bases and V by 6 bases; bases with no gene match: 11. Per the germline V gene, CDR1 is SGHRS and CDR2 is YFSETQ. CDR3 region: CASTLRGGPSETQYF. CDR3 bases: TGCGCCAGCACCCTTCGGGGGGGGCCCTCAGAGACCCAGTACTTC.

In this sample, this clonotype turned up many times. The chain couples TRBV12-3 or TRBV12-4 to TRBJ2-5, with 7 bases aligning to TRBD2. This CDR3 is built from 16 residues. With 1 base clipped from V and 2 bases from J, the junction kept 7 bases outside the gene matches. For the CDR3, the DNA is TGTGCCAGCAGTTTAGAGCGGGGTAGCGGGCAAGAGACCCAGTACTTC. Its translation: CASSLERGSGQETQYF.

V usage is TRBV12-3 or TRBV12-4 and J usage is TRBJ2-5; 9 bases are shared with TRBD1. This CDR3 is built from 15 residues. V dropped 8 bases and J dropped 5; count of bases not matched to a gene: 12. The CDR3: CASSSMTGGSETQYF. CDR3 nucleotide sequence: TGTGCCAGCTCTTCCATGACAGGGGGATCGGAGACCCAGTACTTC.

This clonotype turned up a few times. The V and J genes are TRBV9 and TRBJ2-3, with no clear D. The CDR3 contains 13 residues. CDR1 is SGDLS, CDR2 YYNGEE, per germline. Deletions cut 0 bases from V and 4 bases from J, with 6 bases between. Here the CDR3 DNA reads TGTGCCAGCAGCGTAGCCATTTCAGATACGCAGTATTTT. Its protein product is CASSVAISDTQYF.

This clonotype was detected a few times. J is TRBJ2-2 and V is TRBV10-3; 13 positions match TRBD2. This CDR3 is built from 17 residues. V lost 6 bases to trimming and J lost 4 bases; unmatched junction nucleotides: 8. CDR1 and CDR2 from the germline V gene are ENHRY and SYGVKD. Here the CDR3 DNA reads TGTGCCATCAGGACACTAGCGGGGGGGCCGGTCACCGGGGAGCTGTTTTTT. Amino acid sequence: CAIRTLAGGPVTGELFF.

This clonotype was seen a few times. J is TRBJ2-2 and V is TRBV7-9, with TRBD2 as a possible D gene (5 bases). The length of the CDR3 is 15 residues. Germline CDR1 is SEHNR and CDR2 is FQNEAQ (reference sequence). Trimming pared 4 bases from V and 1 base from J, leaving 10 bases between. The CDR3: CASSSSEGNTGELFF. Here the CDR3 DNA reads TGTGCCAGCAGCTCCAGTGAGGGGAACACCGGGGAGCTGTTTTTT.

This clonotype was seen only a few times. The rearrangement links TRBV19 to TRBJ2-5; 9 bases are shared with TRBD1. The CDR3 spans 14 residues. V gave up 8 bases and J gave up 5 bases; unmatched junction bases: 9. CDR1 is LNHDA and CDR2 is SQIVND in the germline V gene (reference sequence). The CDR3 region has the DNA TGTGCCAGTGCCCAGGACAGGGGAGGCGAGACCCAGTACTTC. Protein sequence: CASAQDRGGETQYF.

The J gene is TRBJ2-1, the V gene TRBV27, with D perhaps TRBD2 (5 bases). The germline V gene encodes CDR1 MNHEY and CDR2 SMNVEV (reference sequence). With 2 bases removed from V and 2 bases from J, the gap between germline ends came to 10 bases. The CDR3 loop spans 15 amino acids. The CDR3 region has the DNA TGTGCCAGCAGTTTACTCCAGACTACCTACAATGAGCAGTTCTTC. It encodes CASSLLQTTYNEQFF.

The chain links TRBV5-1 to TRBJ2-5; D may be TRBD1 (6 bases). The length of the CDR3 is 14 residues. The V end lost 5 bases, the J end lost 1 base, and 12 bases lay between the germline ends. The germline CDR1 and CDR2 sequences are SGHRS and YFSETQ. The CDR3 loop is CASRTGQLQETQYF. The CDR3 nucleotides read TGCGCCAGCAGAACTGGACAGCTCCAAGAGACCCAGTACTTC.

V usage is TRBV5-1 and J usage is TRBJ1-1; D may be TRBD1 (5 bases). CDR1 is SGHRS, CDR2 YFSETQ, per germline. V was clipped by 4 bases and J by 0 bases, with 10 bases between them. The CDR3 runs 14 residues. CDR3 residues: CASSLGHLNTEAFF. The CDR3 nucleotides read TGCGCCAGCAGCCTCGGACACCTGAACACTGAAGCTTTCTTT.

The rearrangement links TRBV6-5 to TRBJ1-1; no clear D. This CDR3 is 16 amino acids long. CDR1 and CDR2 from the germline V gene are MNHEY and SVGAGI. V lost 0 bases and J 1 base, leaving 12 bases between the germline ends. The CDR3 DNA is TGTGCCAGCAGTTACTCTCCGGCAGGCACGAACACTGAAGCTTTCTTT. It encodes CASSYSPAGTNTEAFF.

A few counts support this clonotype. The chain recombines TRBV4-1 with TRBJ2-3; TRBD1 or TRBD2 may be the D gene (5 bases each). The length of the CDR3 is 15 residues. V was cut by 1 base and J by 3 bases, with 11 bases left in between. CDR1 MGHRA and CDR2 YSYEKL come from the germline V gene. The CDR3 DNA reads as TGCGCCAGCAGCCAAGGACCTGGGGGAACAGATACGCAGTATTTT. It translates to CASSQGPGGTDTQYF.

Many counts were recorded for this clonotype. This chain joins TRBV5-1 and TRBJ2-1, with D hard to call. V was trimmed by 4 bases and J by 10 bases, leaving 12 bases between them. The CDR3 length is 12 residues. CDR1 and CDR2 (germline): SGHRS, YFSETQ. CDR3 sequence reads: CASSLTVREQFF. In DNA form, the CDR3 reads TGCGCCAGCAGCCTCACTGTCCGGGAGCAGTTCTTC. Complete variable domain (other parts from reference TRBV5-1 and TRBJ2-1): KAGVTQTPRYLIKTRGQQVTLSCSPISGHRSVSWYQQTPGQGLQFLFEYFSETQRNKGNFPGRFSGRQFSNSRSEMNVSTLELGDSALYLCASSLTVREQFFGPGTRLTVL.

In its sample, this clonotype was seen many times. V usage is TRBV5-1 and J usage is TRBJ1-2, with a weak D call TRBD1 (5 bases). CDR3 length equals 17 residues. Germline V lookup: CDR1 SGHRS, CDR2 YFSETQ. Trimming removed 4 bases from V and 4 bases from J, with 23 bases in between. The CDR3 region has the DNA TGCGCCAGCAGCCCTACACGAAGTAGGGGTGGATCCTATGGCTACACCTTC. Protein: CASSPTRSRGGSYGYTF. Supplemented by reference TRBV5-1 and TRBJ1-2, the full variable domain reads KAGVTQTPRYLIKTRGQQVTLSCSPISGHRSVSWYQQTPGQGLQFLFEYFSETQRNKGNFPGRFSGRQFSNSRSEMNVSTLELGDSALYLCASSPTRSRGGSYGYTFGSGTRLTVV.